The 22 T cell receptor beta chains in this list originate from one sample, sequenced in a study of blood T cell repertoires in COVID-19. TCRdb's copy holds only in-frame clones and misses some; the assay was immunoSEQ multiplex PCR. The sample comprises under 250,000 clones, 65% to 90% of which are singletons, and less than 6.5% rests with the top ten. The sequenced sample was peripheral blood. The origin of the receptors is a man in his fifties or sixties with COVID-19, enrolled during active disease.

This clone was counted between two and nine times. This chain uses TRBV18 with TRBJ2-1; 13 positions agree with TRBD2. Losses at the gene ends were 2 bases for V and 6 bases for J; bases not matched to a gene: 7. CDR3 length: 17 amino acids. Germline CDR1 KGHSH, CDR2 LQKENI. Written as DNA, the CDR3 is TGTGCCAGCTCACCATTGGCCGGGACTAGCGGGGCCAATGAGCAGTTCTTC. Residues: CASSPLAGTSGANEQFF.

The chain recombines TRBV11-2 with TRBJ2-2; 10 bases fit TRBD2. The trim removed 5 bases at V and 4 bases at J, leaving 16 bases unmatched. Germline values: CDR1 SGHAT, CDR2 FQNNGV. This CDR3 has 19 amino acids. CDR3 DNA: TGTGCCAGCAGCCCCACCCTATTAGCGGGGGGCTCAACCACCGGGGAGCTGTTTTTT. This codes for CASSPTLLAGGSTTGELFF. Full variable domain (remainder filled in from reference TRBV11-2 and TRBJ2-2): EAGVAQSPRYKIIEKRQSVAFWCNPISGHATLYWYQQILGQGPKLLIQFQNNGVVDDSQLPKDRFSAERLKGVDSTLKIQPAKLEDSAVYLCASSPTLLAGGSTTGELFFGEGSRLTVL.

The chain recombines TRBV5-1 with TRBJ2-3, with D maybe TRBD1 (6 bases). The CDR3 extends over 15 amino acids. Per germline, CDR1 SGHRS and CDR2 YFSETQ. The V gene lost 0 bases and the J gene lost 6 bases, with 14 bases spanning the gap. In DNA, the CDR3 is TGCGCCAGCAGCTTGGAGGACAGACCTTATGATACGCAGTATTTT. This codes for CASSLEDRPYDTQYF.

The V and J genes are TRBV5-1 and TRBJ1-1; D not certain. The CDR3 totals 14 residues. V lost 3 bases and J 5 bases, leaving 14 bases between the germline ends. The germline V gene has CDR1 SGHRS and CDR2 YFSETQ. Written as DNA, the CDR3 is TGCGCCAGCAGCTCGCCGGTAGGGAGTACTGAAGCTTTCTTT. Its protein product is CASSSPVGSTEAFF.

This chain links TRBV5-4 with TRBJ2-3; 9 positions match TRBD2. Germline V gene data show CDR1 as SGHNT and CDR2 as YYREEE (reference sequence). V was clipped by 0 bases and J by 1 base; unmatched bases: 6. The CDR3 length is 17 residues. DNA of the CDR3: TGTGCCAGCAGCTTGGCCCTGAGACTAGCGGGCACAGATACGCAGTATTTT. It yields the protein CASSLALRLAGTDTQYF.

V and J are TRBV6-5 and TRBJ1-2; TRBD1 matches at 8 bases. Trimming took 11 bases from V and 5 from J; bases not matched to a gene: 10. This CDR3 region has 13 residues. The germline CDR1 and CDR2 sequences are MNHEY and SVGAGI. The CDR3 reads CACRDRPDYGYTF. DNA of the CDR3: TGTGCCTGCCGGGACAGGCCGGATTATGGCTACACCTTC.

This clone was detected a few times. The V and J genes are TRBV4-1 and TRBJ1-2; TRBD1 matches 7 bases. This CDR3 contains 16 residues. V was clipped by 1 base and J by 3 bases; unmatched bases: 8. Germline V gene data show CDR1 as MGHRA and CDR2 as YSYEKL. The CDR3 sequence is CASSQVTGTADYGYTF. The CDR3 nucleotides are TGCGCCAGCAGCCAAGTCACCGGGACAGCAGACTATGGCTACACCTTC.

This rearrangement joins TRBV15 to TRBJ2-5; 11 positions match TRBD1. The CDR3 is 16 residues long. V shed 0 bases, J shed 5 bases, and the junction held 5 bases outside the gene matches. Germline lookup yields CDR1 LNHNV and CDR2 YYDKDF (reference sequence). CDR3 sequence (DNA): TGTGCCACCAGCAGAGATGAGGACAGGGGGCGGGAGACCCAGTACTTC. It translates to CATSRDEDRGRETQYF.

Only a few counts were recorded for this clone. This chain joins TRBV5-1 and TRBJ1-4; weak D call: TRBD1 (6 bases). The CDR3 extends over 16 amino acids. V shed 7 bases and J shed 3 bases, with 19 bases lying between them. Germline V gene lookup returns CDR1 SGHRS and CDR2 YFSETQ. The CDR3 here is CASGTEPGAANEKLFF. The DNA for the CDR3 is TGCGCCAGCGGGACCGAACCAGGGGCAGCTAATGAAAAACTGTTTTTT.

This chain uses TRBV3-1 (or the pseudogene TRBV3-2) with TRBJ1-2; 7 bases map to TRBD1. The V and J ends lost 3 bases and 7 bases, in that order; junction bases with no gene match: 8. The CDR3 consists of 14 residues. Germline V gives CDR1 LGHDT, CDR2 YNNKEL (reference sequence). The chain's CDR3 is CASSQFTGVGGYTF. Here the CDR3 DNA reads TGTGCCAGCAGCCAGTTTACAGGGGTGGGTGGCTACACCTTC.

The rearrangement uses TRBV6-6 and TRBJ2-5; TRBD2 is a possible D gene (6 bases). Germline loops: CDR1 MNHNY, CDR2 SVGAGI (reference sequence). V dropped 0 bases and J dropped 4 bases, with 12 bases sitting between them. This CDR3 has 15 amino acids. Here the CDR3 DNA reads TGTGCCAGCAGTTACTCTCCACTAGCTGGAGAGACCCAGTACTTC. Translation: CASSYSPLAGETQYF.

The chain joins TRBV10-1 to TRBJ2-2; 8 nucleotides align to TRBD2. Germline CDR1 WNHNN, CDR2 SYGVQD (reference sequence). V shed 7 bases and J 3 bases; nucleotides not matched to a gene: 16. The CDR3 contains 18 residues. The CDR3 spells CASKDQGSGGLHTGELFF. The CDR3 nucleotides are TGCGCCAGCAAGGACCAGGGGAGCGGGGGTCTTCACACCGGGGAGCTGTTTTTT.

The chain uses TRBV28 and TRBJ2-3, with D perhaps TRBD2 (6 bases). The ends were cut back, 5 bases at V and 0 bases at J, with 18 bases in the middle. This CDR3 spans 17 amino acids. CDR1 and CDR2 from the germline V gene are MDHEN and SYDVKM. CDR3 nucleotides: TGTGCCAGCAGTCCCCAAGCCGGGGGAATAAGCACAGATACGCAGTATTTT. As protein: CASSPQAGGISTDTQYF.

Details on this clone: A much larger clone lies a single base off, so this may be a read error. The same CDR3 also results from other DNA sequences found in this sample. The chain combines TRBV12-3 or TRBV12-4 with TRBJ2-7, with 7 bases that match TRBD1. The CDR3 spans 12 residues. V was pared by 6 bases and J by 4 bases, with 3 bases of the junction left unmatched. The DNA for the CDR3 is TGTGCCAGCAGCCCGGGACAGTACGAGCAGTACTTC. Its translation is CASSPGQYEQYF.

The chain couples TRBV18 to TRBJ1-1, with TRBD1 identical over 10 bases. V shed 0 bases and J 8 bases; nucleotides not matched to a gene: 3. This CDR3 contains 14 residues. Germline V lookup: CDR1 KGHSH, CDR2 LQKENI. The chain's CDR3 is CASSPPGTGEEAFF. CDR3 coding DNA: TGTGCCAGCTCACCACCGGGGACAGGGGAAGAAGCTTTCTTT.

The rearrangement links TRBV15 to TRBJ1-4, with TRBD1 as a possible D gene (6 bases). Germline V gene lookup returns CDR1 LNHNV and CDR2 YYDKDF (reference sequence). This CDR3 is 16 amino acids long. Trimming cost V 4 bases and J 3 bases, with 15 bases left between them. The CDR3 protein is CATSILRGAANEKLFF. In DNA, the CDR3 is TGTGCCACCAGCATCCTACGGGGGGCTGCTAATGAAAAACTGTTTTTT.

The chain employs TRBV5-4 and TRBJ1-2; D is perhaps TRBD1 (5 bases). Germline values: CDR1 SGHNT, CDR2 YYREEE (reference sequence). Trimming shortened V by 1 base and J by 8 bases, and 15 bases separated the two germline ends. The CDR3 covers 14 residues. CDR3 in DNA: TGTGCCAGCAGCTTGAAGGTAGGGGCCTACGGCTACACCTTC. Protein: CASSLKVGAYGYTF.

The gene calls are TRBV19 and TRBJ1-6; 10 bases align to TRBD1. J lost 10 bases, V lost 3 bases, and 6 bases had no gene match. The CDR3 loop spans 15 amino acids. Germline-derived CDR1 and CDR2 are LNHDA and SQIVND (reference sequence). The CDR3: CASSMGTGVFSPLHF. CDR3 nucleotide sequence: TGTGCCAGTAGTATGGGGACAGGGGTCTTCTCACCCCTCCACTTT.

The count of this clone is one. V is TRBV7-9 and J is TRBJ1-2; D remains ambiguous. CDR1 and CDR2 from the germline V gene are SEHNR and FQNEAQ (reference sequence). This CDR3 spans 14 amino acids. The V end was cut by 5 bases, the J end by 2 bases, with 12 bases between. CDR3 bases: TGTGCCAGCAGCCTCGTGGGCCAGAACTATGGCTACACCTTC. Protein sequence: CASSLVGQNYGYTF.

This clone was picked up many times. This chain uses TRBV6-2 or TRBV6-3 with TRBJ1-2; no firm D call. Germline V lookup: CDR1 MNHEY, CDR2 SVGEGT. The germline V and J ends were trimmed by 3 bases and 4 bases, with 9 bases remaining between them. The CDR3 has 13 amino acids. The CDR3 here is CASSYPRGYGYTF. In nucleotides, the CDR3 is TGTGCCAGCAGTTATCCACGCGGCTATGGCTACACCTTC.

V is TRBV9 and J is TRBJ2-7; 8 bases are a match to TRBD2. Unmatched junction bases numbered 4, after V lost 4 bases and J lost 1 base. CDR3 length: 14 amino acids. Germline CDR1 and CDR2: SGDLS and YYNGEE. This chain's CDR3 is CASSPSGGSYEQYF. CDR3 in DNA: TGTGCCAGCAGCCCCAGCGGGGGTTCCTACGAGCAGTACTTC.

This clone occurred a few times. The chain combines TRBV7-9 with TRBJ2-5; the D is unclear. The germline V gene has CDR1 SEHNR and CDR2 FQNEAQ (reference sequence). This CDR3 contains 15 residues. V was trimmed by 1 base and J by 5 bases, leaving 14 bases between them. In DNA, the CDR3 is TGTGCCAGCAGCTTAGTTCCGTCCTTTGAGGAGACCCAGTACTTC. Translating it yields CASSLVPSFEETQYF.